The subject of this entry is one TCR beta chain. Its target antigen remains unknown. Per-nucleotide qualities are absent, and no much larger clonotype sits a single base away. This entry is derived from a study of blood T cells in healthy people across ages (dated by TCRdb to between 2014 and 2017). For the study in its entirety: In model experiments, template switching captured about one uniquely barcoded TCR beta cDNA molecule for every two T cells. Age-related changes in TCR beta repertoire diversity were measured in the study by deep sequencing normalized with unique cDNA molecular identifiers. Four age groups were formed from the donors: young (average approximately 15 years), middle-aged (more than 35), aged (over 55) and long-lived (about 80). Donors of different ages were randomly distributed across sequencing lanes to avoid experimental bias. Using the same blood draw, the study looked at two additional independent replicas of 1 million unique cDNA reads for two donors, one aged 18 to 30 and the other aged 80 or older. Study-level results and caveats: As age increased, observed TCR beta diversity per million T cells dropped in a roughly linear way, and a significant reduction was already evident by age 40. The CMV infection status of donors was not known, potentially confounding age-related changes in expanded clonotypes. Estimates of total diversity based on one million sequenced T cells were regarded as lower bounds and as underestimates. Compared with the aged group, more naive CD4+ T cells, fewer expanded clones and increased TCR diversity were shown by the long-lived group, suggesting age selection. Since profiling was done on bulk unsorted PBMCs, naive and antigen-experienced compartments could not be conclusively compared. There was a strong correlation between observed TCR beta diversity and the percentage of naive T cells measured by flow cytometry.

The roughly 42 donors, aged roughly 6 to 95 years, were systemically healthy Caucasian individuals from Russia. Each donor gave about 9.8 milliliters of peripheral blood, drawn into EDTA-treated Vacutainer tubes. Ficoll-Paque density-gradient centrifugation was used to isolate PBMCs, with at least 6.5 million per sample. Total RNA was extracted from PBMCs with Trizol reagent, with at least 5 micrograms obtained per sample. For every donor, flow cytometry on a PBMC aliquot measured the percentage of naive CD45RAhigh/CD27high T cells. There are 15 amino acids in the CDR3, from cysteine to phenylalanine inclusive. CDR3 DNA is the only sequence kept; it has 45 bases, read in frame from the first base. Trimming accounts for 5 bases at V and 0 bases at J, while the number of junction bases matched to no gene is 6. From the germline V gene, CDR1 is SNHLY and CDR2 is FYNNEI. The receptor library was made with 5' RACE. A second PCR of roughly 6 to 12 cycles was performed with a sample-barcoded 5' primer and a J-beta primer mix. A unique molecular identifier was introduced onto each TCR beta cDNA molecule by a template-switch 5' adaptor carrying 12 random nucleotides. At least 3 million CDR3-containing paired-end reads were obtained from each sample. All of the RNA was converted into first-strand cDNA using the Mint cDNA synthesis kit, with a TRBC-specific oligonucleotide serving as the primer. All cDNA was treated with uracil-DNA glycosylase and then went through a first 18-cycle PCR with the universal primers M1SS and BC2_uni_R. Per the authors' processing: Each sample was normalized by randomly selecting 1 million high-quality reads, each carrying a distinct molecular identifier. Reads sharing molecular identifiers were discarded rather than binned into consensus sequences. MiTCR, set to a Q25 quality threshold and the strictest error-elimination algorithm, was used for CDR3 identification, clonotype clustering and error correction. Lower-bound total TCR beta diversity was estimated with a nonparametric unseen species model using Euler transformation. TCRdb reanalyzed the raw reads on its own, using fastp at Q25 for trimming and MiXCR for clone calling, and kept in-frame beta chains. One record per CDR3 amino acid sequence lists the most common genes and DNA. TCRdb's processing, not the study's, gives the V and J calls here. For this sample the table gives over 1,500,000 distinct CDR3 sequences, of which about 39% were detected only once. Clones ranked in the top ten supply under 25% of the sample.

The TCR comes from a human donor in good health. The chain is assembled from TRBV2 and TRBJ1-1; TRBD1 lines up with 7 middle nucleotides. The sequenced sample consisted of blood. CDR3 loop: CASSQGVMVNTEAFF. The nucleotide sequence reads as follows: TGTGCCAGCAGTCAGGGGGTAATGGTGAACACTGAAGCTTTCTTT.